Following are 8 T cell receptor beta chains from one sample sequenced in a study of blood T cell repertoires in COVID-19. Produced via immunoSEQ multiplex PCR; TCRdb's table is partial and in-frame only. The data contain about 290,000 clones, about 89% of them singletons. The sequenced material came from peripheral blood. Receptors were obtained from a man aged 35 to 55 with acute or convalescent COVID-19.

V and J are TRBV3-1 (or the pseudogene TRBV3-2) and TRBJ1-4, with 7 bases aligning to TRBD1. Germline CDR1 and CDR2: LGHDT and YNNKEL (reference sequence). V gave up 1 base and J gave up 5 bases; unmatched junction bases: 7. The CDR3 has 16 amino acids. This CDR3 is CASSQVSRGWNEKLFF. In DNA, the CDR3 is TGTGCCAGCAGCCAAGTTAGCAGGGGGTGGAATGAAAAACTGTTTTTT.

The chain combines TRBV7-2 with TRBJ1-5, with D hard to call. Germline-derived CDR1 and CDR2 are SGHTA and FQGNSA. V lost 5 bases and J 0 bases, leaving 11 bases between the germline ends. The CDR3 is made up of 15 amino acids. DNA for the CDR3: TGTGCCAGCAGCGCTACTTTAGATAGCAATCAGCCCCAGCATTTT. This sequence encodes CASSATLDSNQPQHF.

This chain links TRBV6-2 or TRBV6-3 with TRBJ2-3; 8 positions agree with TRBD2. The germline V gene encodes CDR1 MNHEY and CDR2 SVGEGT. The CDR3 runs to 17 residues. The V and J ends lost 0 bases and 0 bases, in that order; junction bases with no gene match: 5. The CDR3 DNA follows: TGTGCCAGCAGTTACTCGGGACTAGTTCCTAGCACAGATACGCAGTATTTT. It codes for CASSYSGLVPSTDTQYF.

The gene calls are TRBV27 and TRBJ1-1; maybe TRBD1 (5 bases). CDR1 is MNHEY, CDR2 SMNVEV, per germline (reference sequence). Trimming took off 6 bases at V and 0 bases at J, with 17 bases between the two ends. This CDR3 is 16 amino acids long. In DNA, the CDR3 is TGTGCCAGCAGCCCCTATGGGGGAGGCTTGAACACTGAAGCTTTCTTT. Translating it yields CASSPYGGGLNTEAFF.

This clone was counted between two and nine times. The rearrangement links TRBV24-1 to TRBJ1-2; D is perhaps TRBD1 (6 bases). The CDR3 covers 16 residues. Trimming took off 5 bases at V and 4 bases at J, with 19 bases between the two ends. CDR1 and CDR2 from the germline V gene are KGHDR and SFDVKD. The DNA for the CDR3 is TGTGCCACCAGTGGAGGGGGAGCAGGGACCTTCTATGGCTACACCTTC. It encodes CATSGGGAGTFYGYTF.

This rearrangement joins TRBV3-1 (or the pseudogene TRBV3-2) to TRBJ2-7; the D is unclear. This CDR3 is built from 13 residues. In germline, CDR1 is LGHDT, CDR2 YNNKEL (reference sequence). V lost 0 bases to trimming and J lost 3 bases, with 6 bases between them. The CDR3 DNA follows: TGTGCCAGCAGCCAAGAGCTCGGCTACGAGCAGTACTTC. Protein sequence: CASSQELGYEQYF.

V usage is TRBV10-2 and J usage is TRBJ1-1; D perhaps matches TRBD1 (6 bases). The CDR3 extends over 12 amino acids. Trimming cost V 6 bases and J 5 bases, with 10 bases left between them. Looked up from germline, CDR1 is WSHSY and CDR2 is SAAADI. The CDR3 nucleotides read TGCGCCAGCAGCTTCAGGGGAACTGAAGCTTTCTTT. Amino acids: CASSFRGTEAFF.

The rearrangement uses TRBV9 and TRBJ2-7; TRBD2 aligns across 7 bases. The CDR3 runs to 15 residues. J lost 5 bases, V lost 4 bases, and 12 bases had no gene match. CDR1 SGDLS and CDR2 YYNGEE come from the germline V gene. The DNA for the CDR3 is TGTGCCAGCAGCCCCTCCCCCACTAGCGATAACGAGCAGTACTTC. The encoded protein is CASSPSPTSDNEQYF.